This T cell receptor beta chain was observed in a study of blood T cell repertoires in COVID-19 (TCRdb year 2020). In the study overall: Samples covering the acute and convalescent phases of COVID-19 were provided by collaborators in the United States, Italy and Spain. The material from the prospective study consisted of cDNA or gDNA derived from T cells, B-cell-depleted T cells, or PBMCs. The dataset comprised deeply sampled blood TCRbeta repertoires from subjects exposed to, actively infected with, or recovered from COVID-19. The repertoires were made available in a free public database intended to serve as a resource for research on the immune response to SARS-CoV-2. Samples came from the ongoing ImmuneRACE study (first 160 participants) plus 1,254 subjects from 6 global collaborators. Nearly every sample came with metadata listing a de-identified subject ID, COVID-19 status, age in years and sex. HLA class I and class II types, where available, came from metadata supplied by the sample provider rather than from assay-based typing. Broader findings and caveats from the paper: How much clinical and demographic metadata was included differed by source and by participant, and the metadata was provided uncurated.

In the case of this clone: Its antigen is unknown. Base qualities are not provided; no much larger clone lies one nucleotide away.

In the prospective study, participants were about 18 to 100 years old, resided in about 25 geographic areas of the United States, and were enrolled through a virtual design. To assign participants to cohorts, the prospective study relied on clinical history that participants themselves reported in a screening survey and a study questionnaire. Recovered participants in ImmuneRACE Cohort 3 were defined as having two consecutive negative NP/OP PCR tests, clearance from a healthcare professional, or resolution of symptoms. In the prospective study, mobile phlebotomists collected whole blood, serum and a nasopharyngeal or oropharyngeal swab from each participant. Participants in the prospective study had the option to provide additional blood draws and questionnaires over a roughly 2-month period. Blood samples from the prospective study were shipped frozen or at room temperature prior to DNA extraction.

V lost 3 bases and J lost 10 bases, and the count of bases not matched to a germline gene is 2. Reading from cysteine to phenylalanine, the CDR3 counts 11 amino acids. Only CDR3 DNA is held: 33 bases, read in frame from base 1. Based on the germline V gene (reference sequence), the CDR1 and CDR2 sequences are LGHDT and YNNKEL. The immunoSEQ Assay, a bias-controlled multiplex PCR, was used to amplify TCRbeta CDR3 regions from genomic DNA. On the study's bioinformatics: Within the assay, amplification of reference gene primers was used to estimate how many nucleated cells each sample contained. Sequence reads were collapsed and filtered to measure the absolute abundance of every unique TCRbeta CDR3 rearrangement. For each sample, productive Simpson clonality was calculated as the square root of Simpson's diversity index over productive rearrangements. TCRdb provides this immuneACCESS table in a form limited to in-frame rearrangements. Some clones are lacking; in checked studies, under half of them reflect an unresolved V gene, and why the rest are absent is not known. D and trimming come from the DNA, and the V and J calls and clone size come from that table. The sample data list 220,000 or so clones, and 84% of these were observed just once. Together, the top ten hold less than 7% of the sample.

The sample consisted of PBMCs or T cells enriched from blood (not recorded which). The sequence is built from TRBV3-1 (or the pseudogene TRBV3-2) and TRBJ1-2; 7 bases in the junction line up with TRBD1. The source is a woman aged 40 to 49 who had recovered from COVID-19. CDR3 loop: CASSHGTAYTF. The bases read TGTGCCAGCAGCCATGGGACAGCCTACACCTTC.